Listed below are T cell receptor beta chains from one sample, sequenced in a study of T-cell memory formation after mild COVID-19. TCRdb redid the calling of the 5' RACE reads with MiXCR, one entry per CDR3 protein. Seen here are approximately 570,000 distinct CDR3 sequences, more than 15% observed once, and the top ten hold 12%. The sample comprised PBMCs or a T cell subset sorted from them (not recorded which). The receptors stem from an adult woman who had mild COVID-19 (a few samples of this study predate the infection). Cell type and time point are not known. CDR3s include the opening cysteine and the closing phenylalanine or tryptophan. D genes are given only for firm matches. Not all rows give a size; the values are once, few, many and, for expanded clones, a class.

>TRBJ2-1|TRBV24-1|few|TRBD2
TGTGCCACCAGTTCTGGGGGAGCGGGAGTGCTTTACAATGAGCAGTTCTTC
CATSSGGAGVLYNEQFF
>TRBJ2-7|TRBV15|many|TRBD1
TGTGCCACCAGCCCAAGACAGGGAAACTCCTACGAGCAGTACTTC
CATSPRQGNSYEQYF
>TRBJ1-1|TRBV5-1|few|NA
TGCGCCAGCAGGACAGATAACACTGAAGCTTTCTTT
CASRTDNTEAFF
>TRBJ1-3|TRBV14|few|NA
TGTGCCAGCAGCCCCAAAATTAAAACGCCGACCGACGTCTCTGGAAACACCATATATTTT
CASSPKIKTPTDVSGNTIYF
>TRBJ1-1|TRBV7-8|NA|NA
TGTGCCAGCAGCCCGCGGGAGGGGGACACTGAAGCTTTCTTT
CASSPREGDTEAFF
>TRBJ2-3|TRBV7-6|many|NA
TGTGCCAGCAGCTTAGGGAGCCAGGGCCCTTATACGCAGTATTTT
CASSLGSQGPYTQYF
>TRBJ2-3|TRBV12-3/TRBV12-4|few|NA
TGTGCCAGCAGTCCCCCCCCACAGCTTACTAGCACAGATACGCAGTATTTT
CASSPPPQLTSTDTQYF
>TRBJ1-2|TRBV12-3/TRBV12-4|NA|TRBD1
TGTGCCAGCAGGTCGACAGGGTCGGGTGGCTACACCTTC
CASRSTGSGGYTF
>TRBJ2-5|TRBV20-1|once|NA
TGCAGTGCCCGGGGATTGGGTGAGGGAGAGACCCAGTACTTC
CSARGLGEGETQYF
>TRBJ2-1|TRBV9|few|NA
TGTGCCAGCAGCGTAGCCAGCGGTTACGGTGAGCAGTTCTTC
CASSVASGYGEQFF
>TRBJ2-2|TRBV6-6|NA|TRBD1
TGTGCCAGCAGTGGGCAGGGGGCCGACACCGGGGAGCTGTTTTTT
CASSGQGADTGELFF
>TRBJ2-1|TRBV18|NA|NA
TGTGCCAGCTCACCACCGGCAGGGGCGAATGAGCAGTTCTTC
CASSPPAGANEQFF
>TRBJ2-7|TRBV12-3/TRBV12-4|NA|TRBD2
TGTGCCAGCAACCTGGGCGGGGGGTCTTGGGAGCAGTACTTC
CASNLGGGSWEQYF
>TRBJ1-2|TRBV5-1|NA|NA
TGCGCCAGCAGCTGGGAGACCGCAGTCTATGGCTACACCTTC
CASSWETAVYGYTF
>TRBJ1-1|TRBV9|few|NA
NA
CASSFSTSNTEAFF
>TRBJ2-1|TRBV6-2/TRBV6-3|NA|NA
TGTGCCAGCAGTTACCCTCTAGTAGCGGCTGGATCCTACAATGAGCAGTTCTTC
CASSYPLVAAGSYNEQFF
>TRBJ2-5|TRBV3-1|NA|TRBD1
TGTGCCAGCAGCCGGGCCGGGACAGGGGTGGAGACCCAGTACTTC
CASSRAGTGVETQYF
>TRBJ2-7|TRBV7-9|few|NA
TGTGCCAGCAGCTTATCGGTCGGGGTGGAGCGGGCAAGCTCCTACGAGCAGTACTTC
CASSLSVGVERASSYEQYF
>TRBJ2-4|TRBV7-9|NA|NA
TGTGCCAGCAGCTTAGTTGGCAAAAACATTCAGTACTTC
CASSLVGKNIQYF
>TRBJ2-6|TRBV5-6|few|TRBD1
TGTGCCAGCAGCTTGGACAGGGGGTTCCCTGGGGCCAACGTCCTGACTTTC
CASSLDRGFPGANVLTF
>TRBJ2-7|TRBV20-1|NA|TRBD1
TGCAGTGCTAGATACTTACAGGGGGCATCAGCCGAGCAGTACTTC
CSARYLQGASAEQYF
>TRBJ2-1|TRBV6-5|NA|NA
TGTGCCAGCAGCCCAGGGCCCTCGGGCCTCGATTACAATGAGCAGTTCTTC
CASSPGPSGLDYNEQFF
>TRBJ1-6|TRBV7-2|few|NA
TGTGCCAGCAGCCCCCGACCGGGCCTCGGCCTTAATTCACCCCTCCACTTT
CASSPRPGLGLNSPLHF
>TRBJ2-3|TRBV9|NA|NA
TGTGCCAGCAGCTCCCAAACCGCGGCGGCGGGTGGCACAGATACGCAGTATTTT
CASSSQTAAAGGTDTQYF
>TRBJ1-3|TRBV7-9|NA|TRBD1
TGTGCCAGCAGCATCGACAGGGAACCACCTGGAAACACCATATATTTT
CASSIDREPPGNTIYF
>TRBJ2-7|TRBV5-1|few|NA
TGCGCCAGCAGCGTCTACGGGGGACCCTACGAGCAGTACTTC
CASSVYGGPYEQYF
>TRBJ1-5|TRBV20-1|many|NA
TGCAGTGCTAGAGATGGGAAGGCAGGGGCGAATCAGCCCCAGCATTTT
CSARDGKAGANQPQHF
>TRBJ2-1|TRBV11-3|few|NA
TGTGCCAGCAGGAAAAGCGGATCCCCCTACAATGAGCAGTTCTTC
CASRKSGSPYNEQFF
>TRBJ1-2|TRBV5-1|many|NA
TGCGCCAGCAGCTTGGGGGACGGACTCTATGGCTACACCTTC
CASSLGDGLYGYTF
>TRBJ1-6|TRBV27|NA|TRBD1
TGTGCCAGCACCACGGGACAGGGGACACCCCTCCACTTT
CASTTGQGTPLHF
>TRBJ2-3|TRBV7-6|few|NA
TGTGCCAGCAGCTTAGCGTTGGCTGGTACGCAGTATTTT
CASSLALAGTQYF
>TRBJ1-5|TRBV30|NA|NA
TGTGCCTTGGGACTTGGAGGGCACTCTAGCAATCAGCCCCAGCATTTT
CALGLGGHSSNQPQHF
>TRBJ2-1|TRBV7-9|few|NA
TGTGCCAGCAGCCAAATGGGCCACAATGAGCAGTTCTTC
CASSQMGHNEQFF
>TRBJ2-5|TRBV24-1|NA|NA
TGTGCCACCAGTGATTTTGGTAGAGGGGGCCAAGAGACCCAGTACTTC
CATSDFGRGGQETQYF
>TRBJ2-1|TRBV30|NA|TRBD2
TGTGCTTCAAATACGGGACTAGCGGCGGCCGATGAGCAGTTCTTC
CASNTGLAAADEQFF
>TRBJ1-5|TRBV2|NA|NA
TGTGCCAGCAGTCCCGACGGACCCAATCAGCCCCAGCATTTT
CASSPDGPNQPQHF
>TRBJ1-5|TRBV12-3/TRBV12-4|NA|NA
TGTGCCAGCACCTTAGGGGGGATCGGGCAGCCCCAGCATTTT
CASTLGGIGQPQHF
>TRBJ2-7|TRBV6-5|NA|TRBD1
TGTGCCAGCGGACAGGGAGGCAACGAGCAGTACTTC
CASGQGGNEQYF
>TRBJ2-7|TRBV20-1|few|TRBD2
TGCAGTGCTAGACCCCGCCGGGCTAGCGGGAGGTATAGCGAGCAGTACTTC
CSARPRRASGRYSEQYF
>TRBJ2-1|TRBV5-1|many|NA
TGCGCCAGCAGCTTGGCTAGCATCAATGAGCAGTTCTTC
CASSLASINEQFF
>TRBJ2-2|TRBV5-5|few|NA
TGTGCCAGCAGCATTGGACCCGCGAACACCGGGGAGCTGTTTTTT
CASSIGPANTGELFF
>TRBJ2-7|TRBV5-5|NA|NA
TGTGCCAGCAGCTTGGACGGACCCTCCTACGAGCAGTACTTC
CASSLDGPSYEQYF
>TRBJ2-5|TRBV3-1|NA|NA
TGTGCCAGCCGCCGGGGGCAGAAAGAAGAGACCCAGTACTTC
CASRRGQKEETQYF
>TRBJ1-2|TRBV7-9|NA|NA
TGTGCCAGCAGCCCGCGGGCTCTTATGGCCTATGGCTACACCTTC
CASSPRALMAYGYTF
>TRBJ2-7|TRBV5-1|many|NA
TGCGCCAGCAGCTCCATCCCAACAGGGGAGGCCGAGCAGTACTTC
CASSSIPTGEAEQYF
>TRBJ1-1|TRBV3-1|few|NA
TGTGCCAGCAGCCCCTCGTGGGGGAACACTGAAGCTTTCTTT
CASSPSWGNTEAFF
>TRBJ1-2|TRBV30|NA|NA
TGTGCCTGGGGGCGGGAATCCTATGGCTACACCTTC
CAWGRESYGYTF
>TRBJ2-3|TRBV12-3/TRBV12-4|NA|TRBD2
TGTGCCAGCAGCACGGGACTAGCGGGGGGAGATACGCAGTATTTT
CASSTGLAGGDTQYF
>TRBJ2-2|TRBV24-1|few|NA
TGTGCCACCACCCAAGAGGGACCACTGGAGACCGGGGAGCTGTTTTTT
CATTQEGPLETGELFF
>TRBJ2-1|TRBV3-1|NA|NA
TGTGCCAGCAGCCAAGATCTCAGCGCCTACAATGAGCAGTTCTTC
CASSQDLSAYNEQFF
>TRBJ2-3|TRBV10-2|NA|TRBD2
TGCGCCAGCAGTGGGGGTAGCGGGGGACTGAGCACAGATACGCAGTATTTT
CASSGGSGGLSTDTQYF
>TRBJ2-3|TRBV5-1|few|NA
TGCGCCAGCAGCCCAATGGGGGCGGACAGTGAGGTAGATACGCAGTATTTT
CASSPMGADSEVDTQYF
>TRBJ1-1|TRBV7-2|many|TRBD1
TGTGCCAGCAGCCGAGACAGGGGGGGTACTGAAGCTTTCTTT
CASSRDRGGTEAFF
>TRBJ2-7|TRBV12-3/TRBV12-4|many|NA
TGTGCCAGCAGTCCCACGGACAGCGGCGAGCAGTACTTC
CASSPTDSGEQYF
>TRBJ2-1|TRBV20-1|NA|NA
TGCAGTGCTATGTTGTTGGGTGCAGGGTACAATGAGCAGTTCTTC
CSAMLLGAGYNEQFF
>TRBJ2-3|TRBV4-3|few|TRBD2
TGCGCCAGCAGCTCACTAGCGGGAGCCGCAGATACGCAGTATTTT
CASSSLAGAADTQYF
>TRBJ1-4|TRBV9|NA|TRBD1
TGTGCCAGCAGCGTTTCCGGGACAGCTGAAAAACTGTTTTTT
CASSVSGTAEKLFF
>TRBJ2-1|TRBV4-3|NA|NA
TGCGCCAGCAGCCAAGATTCCGGGGACAATGAGCAGTTCTTC
CASSQDSGDNEQFF
>TRBJ1-2|TRBV5-1|few|NA
TGCGCCAGCAGCTTGAGGGAGTCTAACTATGGCTACACCTTC
CASSLRESNYGYTF